Each of the 5 T cell receptor beta chains below was sequenced from the same sample in a study of identical twins. TCRdb ran MiXCR on the 5' RACE reads and lists one entry per CDR3 protein. This sample has roughly 480,000 distinct CDR3 sequences, with 24% found just once. This same sample was also part of a study on T cells expressing NK-cell markers.

Sequenced sample: CD4+ T cells sorted from blood. All receptors derive from a young woman in good health.

This clonotype was detected only a few times. The chain joins TRBV25-1 to TRBJ1-2; D perhaps matches TRBD1 (5 bases). The CDR3 covers 14 residues. Trimming took off 2 bases at V and 3 bases at J, with 10 bases between the two ends. The germline CDR1 and CDR2 sequences are MGHDK and SYGVNS. CDR3 nucleotides: TGTGCCAGCAGTGAAAGCCAGGGCTACTATGGCTACACCTTC. Residues: CASSESQGYYGYTF.

A few counts support this clonotype. The rearrangement links TRBV27 to TRBJ2-7, with D possibly being TRBD1 (5 bases). The CDR3 consists of 14 residues. V was cut by 5 bases and J by 0 bases, with 11 bases left in between. CDR1 is MNHEY and CDR2 is SMNVEV in the germline V gene (reference sequence). CDR3 in DNA: TGTGCCAGCAGTAGGAGACAGTACTCCTACGAGCAGTACTTC. This gives the protein CASSRRQYSYEQYF.

V and J are TRBV5-6 and TRBJ1-6, with a possible D match to TRBD1 (5 bases). V lost 0 bases and J lost 7, with 11 bases in between. CDR1 SGHDT and CDR2 YYEEEE come from the germline V gene. CDR3 length: 15 amino acids. CDR3 region: CASSLDRGSNSPLHF. For the CDR3, the DNA is TGTGCCAGCAGCTTGGATCGGGGGTCAAATTCACCCCTCCACTTT.

This chain links TRBV6-1 with TRBJ2-3; the D call may be TRBD1 or TRBD2 (5 bases each). CDR3 length: 14 residues. V lost 8 bases and J lost 2, with 14 bases in between. CDR1 is MNHNS and CDR2 is SASEGT in the germline V gene. The CDR3 coding sequence is TGTGCCAGCGCCCATCGGGACGCCACAGATACGCAGTATTTT. The encoded protein is CASAHRDATDTQYF.

In its sample, this clonotype was seen a few times. The J gene is TRBJ1-2, the V gene TRBV5-1, with TRBD1 identical over 8 bases. The V gene end was trimmed by 3 bases and the J gene end by 4 bases; junction bases not matched to a gene: 8. This CDR3 is 15 amino acids long. CDR1 SGHRS and CDR2 YFSETQ come from the germline V gene. The CDR3: CASSWPGQEGYGYTF. The CDR3 nucleotides are TGCGCCAGCAGCTGGCCGGGACAGGAAGGCTATGGCTACACCTTC.